Listed below are T cell receptor beta chains from one sample, sequenced in a study of blood T cell repertoires in COVID-19. Produced via immunoSEQ multiplex PCR; TCRdb's table is partial and in-frame only. This table has fewer than 350,000 clones, around nine tenths appearing once. Input material: PBMCs or T cells enriched from blood (not recorded which). These receptors all stem from a woman aged 30 to 39 who had been exposed to COVID-19. The CDR3 runs from the conserved cysteine through the conserved F or W. The D gene is left open where the match is weak. Size values are once, few and many counts, or a class for expanded clones, and some rows have none.

TRBV19,TRBJ2-1,NA,NA,TGTGCCAGTAGTTATGTGGGCAGTTACAATGAGCAGTTCTTC,CASSYVGSYNEQFF
TRBV7-8,TRBJ1-2,TRBD1,NA,TGTGCCAGTACCGGGACAGGGCCTAACTATGGCTACACCTTC,CASTGTGPNYGYTF
TRBV6-5,TRBJ1-2,NA,NA,TGTGCCAGCAAGGCAGGGATTGTTGGCTACACCTTC,CASKAGIVGYTF
TRBV30,TRBJ1-6,NA,NA,TGTGCCTGGACTGCAGGGTCCTACTCACCCCTCCACTTT,CAWTAGSYSPLHF
TRBV24-1,TRBJ1-1,NA,NA,TGTGCCACCAGCGAGGCGGCGAACACTGAAGCTTTCTTT,CATSEAANTEAFF
TRBV11-3,TRBJ1-1,NA,NA,TGTGCCAGCAGCTCCTCCGGGACACGCAGAGAAGCTTTCTTT,CASSSSGTRREAFF
TRBV9,TRBJ1-2,NA,NA,TGTGCCAGCAGTTTGGCAGACTCCTATGGCTACACCTTC,CASSLADSYGYTF
TRBV29-1,TRBJ1-1,TRBD1,few,TGCAGCGTTGAAGGGTCAACAGGGGGTACTGAAGCTTTCTTT,CSVEGSTGGTEAFF
TRBV30,TRBJ2-5,NA,NA,TGTGCCTGGAGTCCCCTAGGGGATGTCCAAGAGACCCAGTACTTC,CAWSPLGDVQETQYF
TRBV6-5,TRBJ1-1,TRBD1,NA,TGTGCCAGCAGAGGCGCAGGGACAGAAGAAGCTTTCTTT,CASRGAGTEEAFF
TRBV11-3,TRBJ1-1,NA,NA,TGTGCCAGCAGCTTAGCTGGTGGCAGGGGCCCGCCTGAAGCTTTCTTT,CASSLAGGRGPPEAFF
TRBV5-4,TRBJ2-5,TRBD2,NA,TGTGCCAGCAGCGGGACTAGCGGGTTACAAGAGACCCAGTACTTC,CASSGTSGLQETQYF
TRBV28,TRBJ1-1,NA,once,TGTGCCAGCAGTTCCGGGACACCTATGAACACTGAAGCTTTCTTT,CASSSGTPMNTEAFF
TRBV7-3,TRBJ1-1,NA,NA,TGTGCCAGCATCCTAGGGGGTTCCGACACTGAAGCTTTCTTT,CASILGGSDTEAFF
TRBV7-8,TRBJ2-3,NA,NA,TGTGCCAGCAGCTTACTGGCTGATACGCAGTATTTT,CASSLLADTQYF
TRBV9,TRBJ1-1,NA,NA,TGTGCCAGCAGTTCAACCCAATGGGGGGGCACTGAAGCTTTCTTT,CASSSTQWGGTEAFF
TRBV11-2,TRBJ2-1,TRBD1,NA,TGTGCCAGCAGCCAGGGACAGAGCTACAATGAGCAGTTCTTC,CASSQGQSYNEQFF
TRBV5-1,TRBJ2-4,TRBD1,NA,TGCGCCAGCAGCTTGACCTCATCACCCGGGACAGGGGGCGAAAACATTCAGTACTTC,CASSLTSSPGTGGENIQYF
TRBV9,TRBJ2-5,NA,NA,TGTGCCAGCAGCGAAGGGGCTTGGGAGACCCAGTACTTC,CASSEGAWETQYF
TRBV19,TRBJ1-1,NA,NA,TGTGCCAGTAGTATGGAAGGCGGGCCGAACACTGAAGCTTTCTTT,CASSMEGGPNTEAFF
TRBV2,TRBJ1-1,TRBD1,NA,TGTGCCACCGCCCCAGGGGGCACTGAAGCTTTCTTT,CATAPGGTEAFF
TRBV11-3,TRBJ1-3,TRBD1,NA,TGTGCCAGCAGCTCAGACAGGGGTGGAAACACCATATATTTT,CASSSDRGGNTIYF
TRBV3-1/TRBV3-2,TRBJ2-7,TRBD2,NA,TGTGCCAGCAGCCCGTCTGGGCTAGCGGGAACCGAGCAGTACTTC,CASSPSGLAGTEQYF
TRBV28,TRBJ1-1,TRBD1,NA,TGTGCCAGCAGTTTGGGGACAGACACTGAAGCTTTCTTT,CASSLGTDTEAFF
TRBV30,TRBJ1-1,NA,NA,TGTGCCTGGAGTGTACGGAGGAACACTGAAGCTTTCTTT,CAWSVRRNTEAFF
TRBV7-9,TRBJ1-4,NA,NA,TGTGCCAGCAGCCAAGGGGGATACAATGAAAAACTGTTTTTT,CASSQGGYNEKLFF
TRBV24-1,TRBJ2-1,TRBD2,NA,TGTGCCACCAGTGACCCCCCCCCTCGCGGGAGGGCCCATGAGCAGTTCTTC,CATSDPPPRGRAHEQFF
TRBV14,TRBJ2-1,NA,NA,TGTGCCAGCAGCCCCTGGGGCTATGAGCAGTTCTTC,CASSPWGYEQFF
TRBV28,TRBJ1-5,NA,NA,TGTGCCAGCAGTATGGGGGGGGCGTATCAGCCCCAGCATTTT,CASSMGGAYQPQHF
TRBV28,TRBJ1-6,NA,NA,TGTGCCAGCAGTTTACCAGCGAGCTCCTATAATTCACCCCTCCACTTT,CASSLPASSYNSPLHF
TRBV6-4,TRBJ2-2,NA,NA,TGTGCCAGCAGTCGGGACACCGGGGAGCTGTTTTTT,CASSRDTGELFF
TRBV19,TRBJ2-7,NA,NA,TGTGCCAGTAGTATTGGTAGCTTCTTGACCTACGAGCAGTACTTC,CASSIGSFLTYEQYF
TRBV7-9,TRBJ2-7,TRBD1,NA,TGTGCCAGCAGCCCCGGGACAGGGGAAACCTACGAGCAGTACTTC,CASSPGTGETYEQYF
TRBV18,TRBJ2-1,TRBD1,NA,TGTGCCAGCTCAACAGGGGGGAGCTCCTACAATGAGCAGTTCTTC,CASSTGGSSYNEQFF
TRBV28,TRBJ2-2,NA,NA,TGTGCCAGCAGCCCTGCGGGGCAGGGGGTGGTCGGGGAGCTGTTTTTT,CASSPAGQGVVGELFF
TRBV12-5,TRBJ2-2,NA,NA,TGTGCTAGTGGTTTGGTATTTCCCCCAGGGAACGGGGAGCTGTTTTTT,CASGLVFPPGNGELFF
TRBV23-1,TRBJ2-1,TRBD2,NA,TGCGCCAGCAGTCCCAACAACAACAACTCCGGCTCTAGGACTAGCGGGAACAATGAGCAGTTCTTC,CASSPNNNNSGSRTSGNNEQFF
TRBV7-9,TRBJ2-7,TRBD2,NA,TGTGCCAGCACCATAGCGGGAGCGACCGAGCAGTACTTC,CASTIAGATEQYF
TRBV3-1/TRBV3-2,TRBJ1-2,TRBD1,NA,TGTGCCAGCAGCCACGTAGAAGGGGGCGGTTTAGATGGCTACACCTTC,CASSHVEGGGLDGYTF
TRBV28,TRBJ2-7,NA,NA,TGTGCCAGCAGTTTATCGGTCCCAATGTGGCAGTACTTC,CASSLSVPMWQYF
TRBV27,TRBJ1-6,TRBD1,many,TGTGCCAGCAGTGCCGGGACAGCCCTTAATTCACCCCTCCACTTT,CASSAGTALNSPLHF
TRBV11-1,TRBJ2-1,NA,NA,TGTGCCAGCATGGAGGGGCGCAGCTACAATGAGCAGTTCTTC,CASMEGRSYNEQFF
TRBV4-2,TRBJ1-2,TRBD1,NA,TGTGCCAGCAGCCAACCGACAGGGTCGGATAACTATGGCTACACCTTC,CASSQPTGSDNYGYTF
TRBV7-3,TRBJ2-2,NA,NA,TGTGCCAGCAGCCCGGACTATTCGAACACCGGGGAGCTGTTTTTT,CASSPDYSNTGELFF
TRBV28,TRBJ1-1,NA,NA,TGTGCCAGCAGCCTATCGCTAGGGGTGAACACTGAAGCTTTCTTT,CASSLSLGVNTEAFF
TRBV5-6,TRBJ2-2,NA,once,TGTGCCAGCAGCTTACTTGGGGGCATGGGCACCGGGGAGCTGTTTTTT,CASSLLGGMGTGELFF
TRBV27,TRBJ2-7,TRBD1,few,TGTGCCAGCAGTTGGGAGCGAGGGGGCAGGGGGTACGAGCAGTACTTC,CASSWERGGRGYEQYF
TRBV13,TRBJ2-7,TRBD2,NA,TGTGCCAGCAGCTCTCTAGCGGAAGAGACCTACGAGCAGTACTTC,CASSSLAEETYEQYF
TRBV7-9,TRBJ1-6,TRBD1,once,TGTGCCAGCAGCTCCCGGACAGGGTCGGGGTCACCCCTCCACTTT,CASSSRTGSGSPLHF
TRBV7-8,TRBJ2-1,NA,once,TGTGCCAGCAGCCTCTTATACAATGAGCAGTTCTTC,CASSLLYNEQFF
TRBV29-1,TRBJ1-1,TRBD1,NA,TGCAGCGTTATTGGGAGGGGGACAGGCAACTTT,CSVIGRGTGNF
TRBV10-3,TRBJ1-1,TRBD1,NA,TGTGCCATCAGTGATTCCCCGGACAGGGAGTCTTTCTTT,CAISDSPDRESFF
TRBV19,TRBJ2-5,TRBD1,NA,TGTGCCACCACAGGGGCCGCGCAGGGAGAGACCCAGTACTTC,CATTGAAQGETQYF
TRBV9,TRBJ2-7,TRBD1,NA,TGTGCCAGCAGCTTTCAGGGGGCCGGGGAGCAGTACTTC,CASSFQGAGEQYF
TRBV7-3,TRBJ2-5,TRBD2,NA,TGTGCCAGCAGCTCACCGGGGACTAGCGGAGAAGAGACCCAGTACTTC,CASSSPGTSGEETQYF